A single sample is the source of the 13 T cell receptor beta chains below, sequenced in a study of blood T cell repertoires in COVID-19 (dated by TCRdb to the early 2020s). Libraries were prepared through the immunoSEQ multiplex PCR assay. TCRdb re-hosts the immuneACCESS table, in-frame sequences only. Its copies lack some clones; in the studies checked, an unresolved V gene accounts for under half of them, and the cause for the rest is not known. This sample has hundreds of thousands of clones in its table, and 75% to 85% of those were observed once. The leading ten clones occupy around 1.3% of the sample. The sample was peripheral blood. The receptors derive from a woman aged 30 to 39 with COVID-19, enrolled during active disease.

This clone was observed a handful of times. The chain is built from TRBV6-4 and TRBJ1-1; 7 bases are a match to TRBD1. CDR3 length: 13 amino acids. V shed 3 bases, J shed 11 bases, and the junction held 9 bases outside the gene matches. Germline lookup yields CDR1 MRHNA and CDR2 SNTAGT. The CDR3 sequence: CASSDQTGDRAFF. The CDR3 region has the DNA TGTGCCAGCAGTGATCAAACAGGGGATCGGGCTTTCTTT.

The chain carries TRBV3-1 (or the pseudogene TRBV3-2) and TRBJ1-5, with D perhaps TRBD1 (5 bases). V was pared by 1 base and J by 4 bases, with 11 bases between. Germline-derived CDR1 and CDR2 are LGHDT and YNNKEL (reference sequence). This CDR3 is 15 amino acids long. Here the CDR3 DNA reads TGTGCCAGCAGCCAAGCCCAGGGTCGGAATCAGCCCCAGCATTTT. Its translation is CASSQAQGRNQPQHF.

The V call is TRBV19, the J call TRBJ2-6; 7 bases are shared with TRBD1. The V and J ends lost 6 bases and 0 bases, in that order; junction bases with no gene match: 5. Germline-derived CDR1 and CDR2 are LNHDA and SQIVND (reference sequence). The length of the CDR3 is 16 residues. In DNA form, the CDR3 reads TGTGCCAGTAGGAGGGACAGTCTCTCTGGGGCCAACGTCCTGACTTTC. It yields the protein CASRRDSLSGANVLTF.

V is TRBV7-9 and J is TRBJ2-3, with D tentatively TRBD2 (6 bases). Germline V gene lookup returns CDR1 SEHNR and CDR2 FQNEAQ (reference sequence). CDR3 length: 12 residues. V dropped 7 bases and J dropped 3 bases, with 8 bases sitting between them. DNA of the CDR3: TGTGCCAGCACTGGGGGGACAGATACGCAGTATTTT. This encodes CASTGGTDTQYF.

This clone came up once. The genes are TRBV25-1 and TRBJ1-2, with TRBD1 as a possible D gene (5 bases). This CDR3 spans 11 amino acids. CDR1 MGHDK and CDR2 SYGVNS come from the germline V gene. Trimming shortened V by 5 bases and J by 8 bases, and 9 bases separated the two germline ends. The CDR3 coding sequence is TGTGCCAGCAGTACAGGATCCGGCTACACCTTC. Its translation: CASSTGSGYTF.

CDR3 loop: CASSIGHPDRVSSGANVLTF. CDR3 nucleotide sequence: TGTGCCAGTAGTATAGGTCATCCGGACAGGGTTAGCTCTGGGGCCAACGTCCTGACTTTC. The chain combines TRBV19 with TRBJ2-6; 8 bases are a match to TRBD1. The CDR3 is made up of 20 amino acids. J gave up 0 bases and V 1 base, and 11 bases lay outside the gene matches. Germline CDR1 and CDR2: LNHDA and SQIVND (reference sequence).

This clone showed up just a few times. CDR3 coding DNA: TGTGCCAGTAGTATGGGGGCAGGGGGCACTTACGAGCAGTACTTC. It translates to CASSMGAGGTYEQYF. The chain has TRBV19 and TRBJ2-7, with 8 bases matching TRBD1. With 3 bases clipped from V and 4 bases from J, the junction kept 8 bases outside the gene matches. Germline loops: CDR1 LNHDA, CDR2 SQIVND (reference sequence). This CDR3 region has 15 residues.

This chain joins TRBV7-9 and TRBJ2-3; no reliable D call. Trimming took off 5 bases at V and 2 bases at J, with 17 bases between the two ends. This CDR3 region has 16 residues. CDR1 is SEHNR, CDR2 FQNEAQ, per germline (reference sequence). The CDR3 spells CASSLETFHSTDTQYF. In DNA, the CDR3 is TGTGCCAGCAGCCTAGAGACTTTTCATTCCACAGATACGCAGTATTTT.

In DNA, the CDR3 is TGCGCCAGCAGCTTTCAGGGGGCTAATGAAAAACTGTTTTTT. This translates into CASSFQGANEKLFF. The genes are TRBV5-1 and TRBJ1-4; TRBD1 matches at 7 bases. Germline values: CDR1 SGHRS, CDR2 YFSETQ. The CDR3 totals 14 residues. The V and J ends lost 2 bases and 3 bases, in that order; junction bases with no gene match: 1.

The chain carries TRBV19 and TRBJ1-3, with D hard to call. This CDR3 is 14 amino acids long. The V gene lost 5 bases and the J gene lost 4 bases, with 12 bases spanning the gap. The germline CDR1 and CDR2 sequences are LNHDA and SQIVND (reference sequence). The CDR3 reads CASSVASTGNTIYF. The CDR3 bases are TGTGCCAGTAGTGTTGCTTCTACCGGAAACACCATATATTTT.

This chain links TRBV27 with TRBJ2-1; D may be TRBD1 (6 bases). Germline V gene data show CDR1 as MNHEY and CDR2 as SMNVEV (reference sequence). The CDR3 spans 15 residues. V shed 3 bases and J shed 2 bases, with 11 bases lying between them. For the CDR3, the DNA is TGTGCCAGCAGTTTTTCGGGGACACCCTACAATGAGCAGTTCTTC. This translates into CASSFSGTPYNEQFF.

The chain couples TRBV9 to TRBJ1-2; 7 bases line up with TRBD1. Germline V CDR1 and CDR2: SGDLS, YYNGEE. The trim removed 4 bases at V and 2 bases at J, leaving 2 bases unmatched. CDR3 length equals 13 residues. Here the CDR3 DNA reads TGTGCCAGCAGCACACAGGGGAACTATGGCTACACCTTC. It specifies CASSTQGNYGYTF.

The genes are TRBV28 and TRBJ2-7; 8 nucleotides align to TRBD2. The germline CDR1 and CDR2 sequences are MDHEN and SYDVKM. J was trimmed by 6 bases and V by 2 bases; bases with no gene match: 12. CDR3 length equals 16 residues. CDR3 amino acids: CASSLPRGSGAFEQYF. In nucleotides, the CDR3 is TGTGCCAGCAGTTTACCTCGGGGTAGCGGGGCGTTCGAGCAGTACTTC. Variable domain in full (rest from reference TRBV28 and TRBJ2-7): DVKVTQSSRYLVKRTGEKVFLECVQDMDHENMFWYRQDPGLGLRLIYFSYDVKMKEKGDIPEGYSVSREKKERFSLILESASTNQTSMYLCASSLPRGSGAFEQYFGPGTRLTVT.